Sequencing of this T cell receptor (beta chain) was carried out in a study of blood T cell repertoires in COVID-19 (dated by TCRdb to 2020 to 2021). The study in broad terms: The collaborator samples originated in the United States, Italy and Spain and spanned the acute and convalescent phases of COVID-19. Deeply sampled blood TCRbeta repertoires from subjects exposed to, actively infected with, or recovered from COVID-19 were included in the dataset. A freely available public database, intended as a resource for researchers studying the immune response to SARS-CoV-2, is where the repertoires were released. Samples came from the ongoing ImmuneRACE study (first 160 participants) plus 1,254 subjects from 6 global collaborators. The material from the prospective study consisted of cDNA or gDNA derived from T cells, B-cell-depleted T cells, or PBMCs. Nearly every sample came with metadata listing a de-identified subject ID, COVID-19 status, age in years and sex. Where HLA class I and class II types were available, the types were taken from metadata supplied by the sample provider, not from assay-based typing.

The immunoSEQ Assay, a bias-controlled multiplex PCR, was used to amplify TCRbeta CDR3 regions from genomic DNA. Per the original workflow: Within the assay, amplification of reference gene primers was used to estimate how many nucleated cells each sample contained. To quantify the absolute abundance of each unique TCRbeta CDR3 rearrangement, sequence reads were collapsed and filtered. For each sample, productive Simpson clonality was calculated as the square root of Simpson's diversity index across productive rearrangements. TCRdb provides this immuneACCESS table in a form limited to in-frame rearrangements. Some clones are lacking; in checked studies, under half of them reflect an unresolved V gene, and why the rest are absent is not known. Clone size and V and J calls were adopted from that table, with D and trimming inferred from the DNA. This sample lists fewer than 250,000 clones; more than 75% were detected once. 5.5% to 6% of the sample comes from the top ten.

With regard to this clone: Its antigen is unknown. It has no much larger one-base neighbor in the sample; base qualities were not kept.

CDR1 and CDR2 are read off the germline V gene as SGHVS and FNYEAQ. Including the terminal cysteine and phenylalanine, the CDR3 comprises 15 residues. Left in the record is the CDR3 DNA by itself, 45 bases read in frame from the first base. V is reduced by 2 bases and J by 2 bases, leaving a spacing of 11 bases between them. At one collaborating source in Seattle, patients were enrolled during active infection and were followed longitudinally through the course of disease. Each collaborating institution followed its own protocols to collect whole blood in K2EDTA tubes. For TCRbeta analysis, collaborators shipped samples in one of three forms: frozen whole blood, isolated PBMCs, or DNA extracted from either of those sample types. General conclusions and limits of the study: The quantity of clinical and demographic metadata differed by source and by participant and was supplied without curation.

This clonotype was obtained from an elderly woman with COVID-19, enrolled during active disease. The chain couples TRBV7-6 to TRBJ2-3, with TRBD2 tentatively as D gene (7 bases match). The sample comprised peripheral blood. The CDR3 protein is CASSLRGGATDTQYF. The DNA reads TGTGCCAGCAGCTTAAGAGGGGGGGCCACAGATACGCAGTATTTT. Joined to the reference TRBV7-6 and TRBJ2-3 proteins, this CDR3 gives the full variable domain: GAGVSQSPRYKVTKRGQDVALRCDPISGHVSLYWYRQALGQGPEFLTYFNYEAQQDKSGLPNDRFSAERPEGSISTLTIQRTEQRDSAMYRCASSLRGGATDTQYFGPGTRLTVL.